The TCR beta chain under discussion was sequenced for a study of vaccination effects on CD4 cells after COVID-19. ViraFEST assay sequencing came after antigen-specific CD4+ T cells were expanded with viral peptide pools. At the end of less than 12 days of culture, CD4+ T cells were isolated. Neither prior SARS-CoV-2 infection nor positive nucleocapsid antibodies were present in the vaccine recipients. For each well, two million PBMC were cultured with 8 to 10 IU/ml IL-2 and about 9.1 ug/ml peptides. V lost 4 bases and J lost 4, with 13 bases in between. From germline, CDR1 is SGHRS and CDR2 YFSETQ. The CDR3 consists of 14 residues. Study results and limitations: Early post-infection timepoints were absent, and convalescent patients were few. In the late period after vaccination, infection- and vaccine-induced clones contracted markedly. Just 1 of 255 vaccine-induced clones in healthy recipients was cross-reactive.

A note on this clone: The antigen is unknown.

Measured with immunoSEQ multiplex PCR; TCRdb has only the in-frame clones, and not every one. This table has 27,000 or so clones, 73% appearing once. The genes are TRBV5-1 and TRBJ2-3; D may be TRBD2 (6 bases). Source: CD4+ T cells from PBMCs cultured with HCoV-NL63 spike peptides, taken before COVID-19 vaccination. The clonotype comes from a human donor who received a COVID-19 vaccine. The CDR3 region has the DNA TGCGCCAGCAGCAGGGAACCGGGGGCAGATACGCAGTATTTT. Protein sequence: CASSREPGADTQYF. The full variable domain, rest sourced from reference TRBV5-1 and TRBJ2-3, is KAGVTQTPRYLIKTRGQQVTLSCSPISGHRSVSWYQQTPGQGLQFLFEYFSETQRNKGNFPGRFSGRQFSNSRSEMNVSTLELGDSALYLCASSREPGADTQYFGPGTRLTVL.